Sequencing of this T cell receptor beta chain was carried out in a study of T-cell reconstitution after alpha-beta-depleted transplantation in children. The CDR3 is 14 residues long. V lost 5 bases to trimming and J lost 4 bases; unmatched junction nucleotides: 4. Germline values: CDR1 SEHNR, CDR2 FQNEAQ (reference sequence). This sample's TCRbeta library carried unique molecular identifier barcodes. Each CDR3 protein is one row after TCRdb ran MiXCR on the PCR reads. This table holds 750,000 to 950,000 distinct CDR3 sequences, around 15% found once. Source: PBMCs, mostly from graft donor cells, taken 360 days after TCRalphabeta/CD19-depleted stem cell transplant. V usage is TRBV7-9 and J usage is TRBJ1-5; TRBD1 aligns across 8 bases. This receptor was identified in a male patient younger than 18 who had a stem cell transplant for acute lymphoblastic leukemia, so the T cells may come from the graft donor. CDR3 coding DNA: TGTGCCAGCAGCCCAGGGGGCCCAAATCAGCCCCAGCATTTT. This gives the protein CASSPGGPNQPQHF.